This T cell receptor (beta chain) was observed in a study of blood T cell repertoires in COVID-19. TCRdb keeps only in-frame clones here, not all; method: immunoSEQ multiplex PCR. The data hold some 160,000 clones, with approximately 80% observed a single time. The CDR3 length is 13 residues. Trimming pared 5 bases from V and 3 bases from J, leaving 10 bases between. Germline assignment: CDR1 LNHDA and CDR2 SQIVND (reference sequence). The genes are TRBV19 and TRBJ1-2, with no clear D. The receptor comes from a woman aged 50 to 65 with acute or convalescent COVID-19. Sequenced input: peripheral blood. The CDR3 loop reads CASSPRRDYGYTF. The CDR3, as DNA: TGTGCCAGTAGTCCCCGACGGGACTATGGCTACACCTTC.